The 10 T cell receptor beta chains given below trace back to one sample, sequenced in a study of T cell changes during pregnancy in multiple sclerosis. TCRdb's copy holds only in-frame clones and misses some; the assay was immunoSEQ multiplex PCR. This table has around 110,000 clones, 92% appearing once. Specimen: peripheral blood, collected after pregnancy. The receptor set was obtained from a female donor with multiple sclerosis, enrolled in a pregnancy study.

The chain uses TRBV6-6 and TRBJ2-1; a possible D gene is TRBD2 (6 bases). Germline V gives CDR1 MNHNY, CDR2 SVGAGI (reference sequence). This CDR3 contains 12 residues. Trimming stripped 5 bases from V and 7 bases from J, with 9 bases between. The CDR3 reads CASSGGRNEQFF. In nucleotides, the CDR3 is TGTGCCAGCAGTGGGGGGAGGAATGAGCAGTTCTTC.

The chain uses TRBV6-5 and TRBJ2-7; D gene unclear. CDR3 length: 15 amino acids. CDR1 MNHEY and CDR2 SVGAGI come from the germline V gene. The ends were cut back, 0 bases at V and 2 bases at J, with 11 bases in the middle. The CDR3 DNA sequence: TGTGCCAGCAGTTACTCTGGGTTTCGGGCCTACGAGCAGTACTTC. Encoded protein: CASSYSGFRAYEQYF.

The genes are TRBV14 and TRBJ2-3; 7 nucleotides align to TRBD1. The CDR3 extends over 16 amino acids. Germline V gene sequence: CDR1 SGHDN, CDR2 FVKESK. J lost 3 bases, V lost 1 base, and 7 bases had no gene match. In DNA form, the CDR3 reads TGTGCCAGCAGCCAAGGAGGGGGCTTTGGAACAGATACGCAGTATTTT. Translated, it gives CASSQGGGFGTDTQYF. The whole variable domain, filled in from reference TRBV14 and TRBJ2-3, reads EAGVTQFPSHSVIEKGQTVTLRCDPISGHDNLYWYRRVMGKEIKFLLHFVKESKQDESGMPNNRFLAERTGGTYSTLKVQPAELEDSGVYFCASSQGGGFGTDTQYFGPGTRLTVL.

Only a few counts were recorded for this clone. This chain connects TRBV4-2 to TRBJ1-1; 7 bases are shared with TRBD1. Looked up from germline, CDR1 is LGHNA and CDR2 is YNFKEQ. V shed 2 bases, J shed 1 base, and the junction held 4 bases outside the gene matches. The CDR3 has 15 residues. The CDR3 DNA is TGTGCCAGCAGCCAATCGGACAGGCGGAACACTGAAGCTTTCTTT. Translating gives CASSQSDRRNTEAFF.

This clone turned up a few times. CDR3 nucleotides: TGTGCCAGCAGCTTCGGACAGAGCGCCTACGAGCAGTACTTC. Its translation is CASSFGQSAYEQYF. This chain connects TRBV7-8 to TRBJ2-7; a possible D gene is TRBD1 (6 bases). Germline V gene data show CDR1 as SGHVS and CDR2 as FQNEAQ. The CDR3 is 14 residues long. V was shortened by 3 bases and J by 2 bases, with 11 bases between the two germline ends.

The V gene is TRBV9, the J gene TRBJ2-5; D perhaps matches TRBD2 (7 bases). V lost 2 bases and J lost 1, with 18 bases in between. From germline, CDR1 is SGDLS and CDR2 YYNGEE. This CDR3 is 17 amino acids long. The CDR3 sequence is CASSVSGGLGAQETQYF. The CDR3 DNA is TGTGCCAGCAGCGTGTCCGGGGGGCTGGGGGCCCAAGAGACCCAGTACTTC.

The chain joins TRBV5-4 to TRBJ1-2; D uncertain. Germline CDR1 and CDR2: SGHNT and YYREEE (reference sequence). The length of the CDR3 is 18 residues. The V gene lost 4 bases and the J gene lost 5 bases, with 27 bases spanning the gap. The CDR3 DNA reads TGTGCCAGCAGCCAGACACCCGGAATAGCTGACGCGGGGTATGGCTACACCTTC. It encodes CASSQTPGIADAGYGYTF.

The V gene is TRBV5-1, the J gene TRBJ2-7; the match to TRBD1 covers 10 bases. The trim removed 6 bases at V and 3 bases at J, leaving 6 bases unmatched. The CDR3 spans 14 residues. Germline V CDR1 and CDR2: SGHRS, YFSETQ. The CDR3 reads CASKSRTGGYEQYF. The CDR3 nucleotides are TGCGCCAGCAAGTCTCGGACAGGGGGCTACGAGCAGTACTTC.

The J gene is TRBJ1-2, the V gene TRBV6-5; D is perhaps TRBD1 (5 bases). This CDR3 is built from 13 residues. V was trimmed by 2 bases and J by 6 bases, leaving 10 bases between them. CDR1 is MNHEY and CDR2 is SVGAGI in the germline V gene. For the CDR3, the DNA is TGTGCCAGCAGTTACGTCTGGGGGGATGGCTACACCTTC. This codes for CASSYVWGDGYTF.

The V call is TRBV5-1, the J call TRBJ2-1; a possible D gene is TRBD1 (6 bases). The CDR3 is 13 residues long. Deletions cut 1 base from V and 9 bases from J, with 11 bases between. The germline CDR1 and CDR2 sequences are SGHRS and YFSETQ. The CDR3 region is CASSLYTGSEQFF. The CDR3 coding sequence is TGCGCCAGCAGCTTGTATACAGGGAGTGAGCAGTTCTTC.